The 15 T cell receptor beta chains given below trace back to one sample, sequenced in a study of T cells in Graves' hyperthyroidism and ophthalmopathy (dated by TCRdb to about 2019). Receptors were amplified or captured by multiplex PCR. The sample was run on an Illumina HiSeq 2000. Amplification of TCR beta CDR3 regions was carried out from RNA transcripts. The TCR CDR3 was subjected to a first round of RT-PCR using the HTBI primer set and the Qiagen OneStep RT-PCR kit. TCRdb cleaned the public reads at Q25 with fastp, built clones with MiXCR and kept in-frame beta chains. Records with the same CDR3 protein are collapsed into one entry carrying the most frequent genes and DNA. The sample table records 480,000 or so distinct CDR3 sequences; 40% to 50% of these occur just once. The ten largest clones represent roughly 45% of the sample. Sequencing was performed on peripheral blood or thyroid tissue (not recorded which). These receptor sequences come from an adult woman with Graves' disease, either hyperthyroidism or ophthalmopathy (not recorded which).

This clonotype was counted at least ten times. The CDR3, as DNA: TGTGCCATCAGTGAGAACGGGGGAGATAATTCACCCCTCCACTTT. Translation gives CAISENGGDNSPLHF. The chain couples TRBV10-3 to TRBJ1-6; D is perhaps TRBD1 (5 bases). The length of the CDR3 is 15 residues. Trimming removed 2 bases at V and 5 bases at J, with 10 bases between. Germline CDR1 and CDR2: ENHRY and SYGVKD.

This clonotype has a handful of counts. The chain has TRBV5-1 and TRBJ1-6; D unresolved. From germline, CDR1 is SGHRS and CDR2 YFSETQ. V was cut by 1 base and J by 8 bases, with 10 bases left in between. The CDR3 consists of 14 residues. CDR3 amino acids: CASSLKGFDSPLHF. The DNA for the CDR3 is TGCGCCAGCAGCTTGAAAGGCTTTGATTCACCCCTCCACTTT. The variable domain in full, completed from reference TRBV5-1 and TRBJ1-6, reads KAGVTQTPRYLIKTRGQQVTLSCSPISGHRSVSWYQQTPGQGLQFLFEYFSETQRNKGNFPGRFSGRQFSNSRSEMNVSTLELGDSALYLCASSLKGFDSPLHFGNGTRLTVT.

The chain employs TRBV7-9 and TRBJ1-5; D not certain. V dropped 8 bases and J dropped 3 bases, with 17 bases sitting between them. This CDR3 contains 15 residues. Germline CDR1 reads SEHNR; CDR2 reads FQNEAQ (reference sequence). In DNA, the CDR3 is TGTGCCAGCTTGAGTCTGTCCGGCGACAATCAGCCCCAGCATTTT. Encoded protein: CASLSLSGDNQPQHF.

This clonotype occurred many times. This chain joins TRBV27 and TRBJ1-2; D is uncertain. V was trimmed by 6 bases and J by 4 bases, leaving 15 bases between them. This CDR3 comprises 14 residues. CDR1 MNHEY and CDR2 SMNVEV come from the germline V gene (reference sequence). The CDR3: CASSPEPGLYGYTF. The CDR3 region has the DNA TGTGCCAGCAGCCCAGAGCCTGGCCTCTATGGCTACACCTTC.

There are a few counts of this clonotype. This chain joins TRBV7-9 and TRBJ1-4; D is possibly TRBD1 (5 bases). This CDR3 spans 14 amino acids. V lost 3 bases to trimming and J lost 4 bases, with 9 bases between them. Per germline, CDR1 SEHNR and CDR2 FQNEAQ (reference sequence). This chain's CDR3 is CASSLWGVNEKLFF. The CDR3 nucleotides are TGTGCCAGCAGCTTGTGGGGGGTTAATGAAAAACTGTTTTTT.

The rearrangement joins TRBV10-3 to TRBJ2-5, with unresolved D. V dropped 3 bases and J dropped 4 bases, with 12 bases sitting between them. Germline CDR1 is ENHRY and CDR2 is SYGVKD. This CDR3 comprises 14 residues. CDR3 amino acids: CAISDAKVAETQYF. DNA of the CDR3: TGTGCCATCAGTGATGCCAAGGTGGCAGAGACCCAGTACTTC.

The chain joins TRBV20-1 to TRBJ2-3; D tentatively reads TRBD1 or TRBD2 (5 bases each). The CDR3 is 12 amino acids. Per the germline V gene, CDR1 is DFQATT and CDR2 is SNEGSKA (reference sequence). V gave up 7 bases and J gave up 1 base, with 9 bases separating them. As DNA, the CDR3 is TGCAGTGGAGGGGTGGGCACAGATACGCAGTATTTT. Its protein is CSGGVGTDTQYF.

Note on this clonotype: Compared with germline, one end of the junction differs, possibly owing to a read error. The CDR3 spells CACSAVGQGGRDGYTF. DNA for the CDR3: TGTGCCTGCAGCGCTGTTGGACAGGGGGGACGGGATGGCTACACCTTC. The chain couples TRBV9 to TRBJ1-2, with 10 bases lining up with TRBD1. CDR1 and CDR2 (germline): SGDLS, YYNGEE. The CDR3 loop spans 16 amino acids.

J is TRBJ1-3 and V is TRBV15, with D perhaps TRBD1 (5 bases). Germline CDR1 LNHNV, CDR2 YYDKDF (reference sequence). The CDR3 totals 14 residues. V lost 10 bases and J 1 base, leaving 14 bases between the germline ends. The CDR3 DNA is TGTGCCAGCAGTATCAGGGTTTCTGGAAACACCATATATTTT. Protein product: CASSIRVSGNTIYF.

This clonotype was observed a handful of times. V gene TRBV6-6 combines with J gene TRBJ2-2, with 8 bases matching TRBD2. Germline CDR1 is MNHNY and CDR2 is SVGAGI (reference sequence). Trimming removed 7 bases from V and 0 bases from J; junction bases left unmatched: 4. This CDR3 contains 15 residues. The CDR3 loop reads CASIIAGTNTGELFF. CDR3 bases: TGTGCCAGCATTATAGCGGGGACGAACACCGGGGAGCTGTTTTTT.

This clonotype was observed many times. This chain uses TRBV7-6 with TRBJ2-7; 9 bases are shared with TRBD2. V dropped 1 base and J dropped 5; count of bases not matched to a gene: 6. Germline values: CDR1 SGHVS, CDR2 FNYEAQ. The CDR3 is 15 residues long. DNA for the CDR3: TGTGCCAGCAGCTTAGGTAGCGGGAGTCGCAACGAGCAGTACTTC. It specifies CASSLGSGSRNEQYF.

The CDR3 reads CAISDRGETQYF. In DNA form, the CDR3 reads TGTGCCATCAGCGACAGGGGAGAGACCCAGTACTTC. The chain combines TRBV10-3 with TRBJ2-5; TRBD1 matches at 8 bases. V lost 6 bases to trimming and J lost 4 bases; unmatched junction nucleotides: 1. CDR3 length: 12 amino acids. Germline V gene data show CDR1 as ENHRY and CDR2 as SYGVKD.

This clonotype came up a few times. The chain links TRBV20-1 to TRBJ1-6; D is perhaps TRBD1 (5 bases). Germline V gene sequence: CDR1 DFQATT, CDR2 SNEGSKA (reference sequence). CDR3 length: 14 amino acids. With 3 bases removed from V and 6 bases from J, the gap between germline ends came to 12 bases. CDR3 loop: CSASRSGVNSPLHF. In DNA form, the CDR3 reads TGCAGTGCTAGTAGGTCGGGGGTTAATTCACCCCTCCACTTT.

This clonotype has at least ten counts. The chain uses TRBV10-3 and TRBJ1-1; tentative D call: TRBD1 (6 bases). This CDR3 is 16 amino acids long. V was shortened by 0 bases and J by 1 base, with 12 bases between the two germline ends. Germline CDR1 reads ENHRY; CDR2 reads SYGVKD. CDR3 region: CAISESIRGRNTEAFF. CDR3 DNA: TGTGCCATCAGTGAGTCGATACGGGGGCGGAACACTGAAGCTTTCTTT.

J is TRBJ2-5 and V is TRBV19; 8 bases are a match to TRBD1. The germline V gene encodes CDR1 LNHDA and CDR2 SQIVND (reference sequence). V trimming: 10 bases; J trimming: 9 bases; junction bases outside the gene matches: 10. The CDR3 loop spans 12 amino acids. The CDR3 coding sequence is TGTGCCACCGGGACAGGAGGGAGGTCCCAGTACTTC. It codes for CATGTGGRSQYF.